Each of the 25 T cell receptor gamma chains below was sequenced from the same sample in a study of fetal and pediatric gammadelta thymocytes. With CATT, TCRdb re-called clones from the reads. The sample has some 590 gamma-chain clones; around 4% are singletons. Sequenced input: non-Vgamma9Vdelta2 gamma-delta T cells from the thymus. Subset indicated: CD3+gammadeltaTCR+ thymocytes not co-expressing Vgamma9 and Vdelta2. The receptors were sampled from a child who underwent cardiac surgery and was recorded as healthy.

This clone qualifies as large. This chain links TRGV9 with TRGJ1 or TRGJ2. The CDR3 has 13 amino acids. Germline V lookup: CDR1 GITISATS, CDR2 ISYDGTV (reference sequence). The junction had 10 bases not matched to a gene; V was cut back by 0 bases and J by 11 bases. CDR3 amino acids: CALWEVSGYQKLF. The CDR3 DNA reads as TGTGCCTTGTGGGAGGTGTCCGGCTATCAGAAACTCTTT.

By share of the sample, this clone is large. The rearrangement joins TRGV3 to TRGJ1 or TRGJ2. This CDR3 region has 13 residues. Germline V gives CDR1 VTNTFY, CDR2 YDVSTARD (reference sequence). The trim removed 0 bases at V and 7 bases at J, leaving 6 bases unmatched. The CDR3 region is CATWDRQGYKKLF. The CDR3 DNA follows: TGTGCCACCTGGGACAGGCAGGGCTATAAGAAACTCTTT.

This clone qualifies as large (0.1 to 1%). This sequence joins TRGV8 and TRGJ1 or TRGJ2. This CDR3 has 13 residues. CDR1 and CDR2 (germline): VENAVY, YDSYNSRV. The J segment lost 1 base and the V segment lost 3 bases, leaving 3 bases of the junction unmatched. DNA for the CDR3: TGTGCCACCTGGGATCATAATTATTATAAGAAACTCTTT. Its protein product is CATWDHNYYKKLF.

By sample share, this clone is large. The chain carries TRGV3 and TRGJ1 or TRGJ2. Germline V gene sequence: CDR1 VTNTFY, CDR2 YDVSTARD (reference sequence). There are 13 residues in the CDR3. The V gene end was trimmed by 0 bases and the J gene end by 5 bases; junction bases not matched to a gene: 4. The CDR3: CATWDRPDYKKLF. CDR3 bases: TGTGCCACCTGGGACAGGCCAGATTATAAGAAACTCTTT.

In its sample, this clone is large. The chain uses TRGV3 and TRGJ1 or TRGJ2. The CDR3 length is 14 residues. V lost 1 base, J lost 3 bases, and 6 bases stayed unmatched. Germline CDR1 VTNTFY, CDR2 YDVSTARD (reference sequence). In DNA form, the CDR3 reads TGTGCCACCTGGGACAGCCCGACTTATTATAAGAAACTCTTT. Residues: CATWDSPTYYKKLF.

By share, this clone counts as large (0.1 to 1%). This rearrangement joins TRGV9 to TRGJ1 or TRGJ2. The CDR3 runs to 13 residues. Germline trimming cut 3 bases from V and 1 base from J; bases unmatched to any gene: 3. The germline V gene has CDR1 GITISATS and CDR2 ISYDGTV (reference sequence). The CDR3 loop is CALWEKNYYKKLF. The DNA of the CDR3 is TGTGCCTTGTGGGAGAAAAATTATTATAAGAAACTCTTT.

As concerns this clone: TCRdb records a much larger clone's protein for this DNA, with a difference at residue 8 that likely arises from a read error; the protein given is the translation of the DNA. V is TRGV8 and J is TRGJ1 or TRGJ2. This CDR3 is built from 13 residues. Trimming at V came to 5 bases and at J to 5 bases, leaving 9 bases not matched to a gene. Germline values: CDR1 VENAVY, CDR2 YDSYNSRV. DNA for the CDR3: TGTGCCACCTGGGCCACACGCCATTATAAGAAACTCTTT. Translated, it gives CATWATRHYKKLF.

A note on this clone: A far larger clone is one base from this, pointing to a likely read error. The sample carries other DNA sequences with the same CDR3. The chain employs TRGV10 and TRGJP1. TRGV10 is placed among ORFs of uncertain function. The CDR3 has 19 residues. The chain's CDR3 is CAAWDYKRGPNTTGWFKIF. CDR3 in DNA: TGTGCTGCGTGGGATTATAAACGGGGTCCGAATACCACTGGTTGGTTCAAGATTTTT.

In its sample, this clone is large. The V and J genes are TRGV10 and TRGJP1. TRGV10 is an open reading frame whose function is uncertain. V shed 8 bases, J shed 0 bases, and the junction held 10 bases outside the gene matches. The CDR3 extends over 16 amino acids. The CDR3 sequence: CAAWDNMNTTGWFKIF. The DNA for the CDR3 is TGTGCTGCGTGGGACAATATGAATACCACTGGTTGGTTCAAGATATTT.

For this clone: It may be a read error: a sequence one base away is much more abundant. This same CDR3 is encoded by further DNA sequences in the sample. The chain joins TRGV8 to TRGJ1 or TRGJ2. V shed 1 base and J 8 bases; nucleotides not matched to a gene: 8. The germline gives CDR1 VENAVY, CDR2 YDSYNSRV. The CDR3 runs to 13 residues. CDR3 amino acids: CATWDRRGHKKLF. DNA for the CDR3: TGTGCCACCTGGGATAGACGGGGCCATAAGAAACTCTTT.

This clone is large within its sample. The chain recombines TRGV8 with TRGJ1 or TRGJ2. Trimming at V came to 3 bases and at J to 6 bases, leaving 8 bases not matched to a gene. This CDR3 is built from 13 residues. From germline, CDR1 is VENAVY and CDR2 YDSYNSRV. DNA for the CDR3: TGTGCCACCTGGGATTCATCGCGTTATAAGAAACTCTTT. Translating it yields CATWDSSRYKKLF.

This clone was detected only a few times. This chain links TRGV4 with TRGJ1 or TRGJ2. Looked up from germline, CDR1 is EGSTGY and CDR2 is YDSYTSSV. With 6 bases clipped from V and 3 bases from J, the junction kept 11 bases outside the gene matches. The CDR3 sequence is 14 residues long. Here the CDR3 reads CATWLPEIYYKKLF. In nucleotides, the CDR3 is TGTGCCACCTGGCTACCGGAGATTTATTATAAGAAACTCTTT.

This clone is large in the sample. The V call is TRGV2, the J call TRGJ1 or TRGJ2. Germline-derived CDR1 and CDR2 are EGSNGY and YDSYNSKV. The J segment lost 0 bases and the V segment lost 2 bases, leaving 10 bases of the junction unmatched. The CDR3 covers 16 residues. The CDR3 bases are TGTGCCACCTGGGACGAGTCGTACTTGAATTATTATAAGAAACTCTTT. Translated, it gives CATWDESYLNYYKKLF.

By sample fraction, this clone is large. The chain uses TRGV4 and TRGJP1. The CDR3 is made up of 13 amino acids. Germline CDR1 is EGSTGY and CDR2 is YDSYTSSV. With V trimmed by 5 bases and J by 4 bases, 4 bases remained unmatched. The DNA for the CDR3 is TGTGCCACCTGGGTCAACACTGGTTGGTTCAAGATATTT. Its translation: CATWVNTGWFKIF.

By sample share, this clone is medium-sized. The J gene is TRGJ1 or TRGJ2, the V gene TRGV4. This CDR3 contains 13 residues. V lost 2 bases to trimming and J lost 3 bases; unmatched junction nucleotides: 4. Germline V gene lookup returns CDR1 EGSTGY and CDR2 YDSYTSSV. This chain's CDR3 is CATWDEIYYKKLF. CDR3 sequence (DNA): TGTGCCACCTGGGATGAGATTTATTATAAGAAACTCTTT.

By its share, this clone is large. This chain links TRGV9 with TRGJ1 or TRGJ2. Unmatched junction bases numbered 1, after V lost 0 bases and J lost 2 bases. The CDR3 sequence is 13 residues long. The germline V gene encodes CDR1 GITISATS and CDR2 ISYDGTV (reference sequence). Written as DNA, the CDR3 is TGTGCCTTGTGGGAGGTGTATTATTATAAGAAACTCTTT. This translates into CALWEVYYYKKLF.

Relative to its sample, this clone is large (0.1 to 1%). The chain joins TRGV3 to TRGJ1 or TRGJ2. After removal of 3 bases from V and 7 bases from J, the junction contained 3 bases not matched to a gene. CDR3 length: 11 amino acids. Per germline, CDR1 VTNTFY and CDR2 YDVSTARD (reference sequence). CDR3 residues: CATWDCYKKLF. CDR3 in DNA: TGTGCCACCTGGGACTGCTATAAGAAACTCTTT.

The J gene is TRGJ1 or TRGJ2, the V gene TRGV9. CDR1 and CDR2 from the germline V gene are GITISATS and ISYDGTV (reference sequence). The ends lost 0 bases at V and 9 bases at J; junction bases unmatched: 8. The CDR3 contains 13 residues. The CDR3 region is CALWEVLSGKKLF. Written as DNA, the CDR3 is TGTGCCTTGTGGGAGGTGCTTTCGGGTAAGAAACTCTTT.

In this sample, this clone is medium-sized. This chain connects TRGV9 to TRGJ1 or TRGJ2. The ends lost 3 bases at V and 9 bases at J; junction bases unmatched: 8. CDR3 length: 12 amino acids. Germline CDR1 and CDR2: GITISATS and ISYDGTV (reference sequence). This CDR3 reads CALWEPGRKKLF. The CDR3 DNA is TGTGCCTTGTGGGAGCCCGGGCGTAAGAAACTCTTT.

Only a few counts were recorded for this clone. A far larger clone is just one base off, so this is likely a read error. The identical CDR3 is also encoded by other nucleotide sequences in the sample. The J gene is TRGJ1 or TRGJ2, the V gene TRGV2. Germline CDR1 and CDR2: EGSNGY and YDSYNSKV. The CDR3 contains 13 residues. The DNA of the CDR3 is TGTGCCACTTGGGACGACCTCTATTATAAGAAACTCTTT. Amino acids: CATWDDLYYKKLF.

By share, this clone ranks as large. The sample has other DNA sequences that encode this CDR3 too. The chain couples TRGV2 to TRGJP2. V was clipped by 0 bases and J by 2 bases; unmatched bases: 6. This CDR3 is built from 16 residues. Germline-derived CDR1 and CDR2 are EGSNGY and YDSYNSKV. CDR3 nucleotide sequence: TGTGCCACCTGGGACGGGCTTTACAGTAGTGATTGGATCAAGACGTTT. This encodes CATWDGLYSSDWIKTF.

Concerning this clone itself: A much larger clone sits a single nucleotide away, making a read error possible. The chain has TRGV9 and TRGJP. In germline, CDR1 is GITISATS, CDR2 ISYDGTV (reference sequence). The CDR3 contains 16 residues. CDR3 DNA sequence: TGTGCCTTGTGGGAGGTGAGGGAGTTGGACAAAAAAATCAAGGTATTT. Translation gives CALWEVRELDKKIKVF.

Comments on this clone: A far bigger clonotype differs at one base, so this is likely a read error. This rearrangement joins TRGV4 to TRGJ1 or TRGJ2. CDR1 and CDR2 (germline): EGSTGY, YDSYTSSV. The CDR3 is 12 amino acids. J lost 10 bases, V lost 1 base, and 7 bases had no gene match. The CDR3 is CATWDGPMKKLF. Here the CDR3 DNA reads TGTGCCACCTGGGATGGTCCAATGAAGAAACTCTTT.

This clone turned up a few times. This sequence is one base from a far larger clone and is likely a read error. The gene calls are TRGV3 and TRGJ1 or TRGJ2. Germline V lookup: CDR1 VTNTFY, CDR2 YDVSTARD (reference sequence). The CDR3 has 11 amino acids. The CDR3 DNA follows: TGTGCCACCGGGGACAGGCGAGTGAAACTCTTT. It encodes CATGDRRVKLF.

By share of the sample, this clone is medium-sized. The J gene is TRGJ1 or TRGJ2, the V gene TRGV5. The V segment lost 6 bases and the J segment 4 bases; nucleotides outside the gene matches: 9. CDR3 length: 13 residues. CDR1 and CDR2 from the germline V gene are VINAFY and YDVSNSKD. The CDR3 coding sequence is TGTGCCACCTGGCATCTCGGGTATTATAAGAAACTCTTT. The encoded protein is CATWHLGYYKKLF.